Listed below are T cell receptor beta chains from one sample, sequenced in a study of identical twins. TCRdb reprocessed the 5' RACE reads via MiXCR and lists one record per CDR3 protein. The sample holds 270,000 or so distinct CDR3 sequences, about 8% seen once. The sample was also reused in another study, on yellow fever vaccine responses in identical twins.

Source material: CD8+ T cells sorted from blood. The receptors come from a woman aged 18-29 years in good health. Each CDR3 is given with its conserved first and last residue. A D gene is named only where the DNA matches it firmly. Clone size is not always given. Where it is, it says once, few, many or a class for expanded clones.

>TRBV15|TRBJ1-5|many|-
CATSRDRTSNQPQHF
TGTGCCACCAGCAGAGACAGGACAAGCAATCAGCCCCAGCATTTT
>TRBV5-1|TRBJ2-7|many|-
CASSPGVAGEHEQYF
TGCGCCAGCAGCCCGGGAGTCGCAGGGGAACACGAGCAGTACTTC
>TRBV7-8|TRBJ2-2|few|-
CASSLAFSGELFF
TGTGCCAGCAGCTTAGCCTTCTCCGGGGAGCTGTTTTTT
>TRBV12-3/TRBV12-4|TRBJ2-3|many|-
CASRPYSDTQYF
TGTGCCAGCAGACCGTACTCAGATACGCAGTATTTT
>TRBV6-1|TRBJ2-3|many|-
CASSAPVADTQYF
TGTGCCAGCAGCGCCCCGGTTGCAGATACGCAGTATTTT
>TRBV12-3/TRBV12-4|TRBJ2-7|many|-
CASSIAGPYEQYF
TGTGCCAGCAGTATAGCAGGACCCTACGAGCAGTACTTC
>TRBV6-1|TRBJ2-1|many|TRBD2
CASTPLAEYNEQFF
TGTGCCAGCACCCCCCTAGCGGAATACAATGAGCAGTTCTTC
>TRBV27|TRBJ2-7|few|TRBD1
CASSLNRGPNEQYF
TGTGCCAGCAGTTTAAACAGGGGGCCAAACGAGCAGTACTTC
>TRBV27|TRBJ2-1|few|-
CASSLPTNKQFF
TGTGCCAGCAGCCTCCCGACAAATAAGCAGTTCTTC
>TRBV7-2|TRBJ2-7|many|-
CASSLQSTGFPYEQYF
TGTGCCAGCAGCTTACAATCGACAGGTTTTCCATACGAGCAGTACTTC
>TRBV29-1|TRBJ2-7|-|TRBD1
CSALAGTETYEQYF
TGCAGCGCACTTGCCGGGACAGAGACCTACGAGCAGTACTTC
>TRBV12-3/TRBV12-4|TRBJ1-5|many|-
CASSLEGTNGNQPQHF
TGTGCCAGCAGTTTAGAGGGTACAAACGGCAATCAGCCCCAGCATTTT
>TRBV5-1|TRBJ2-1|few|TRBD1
CASSLDRGRSNEQFF
TGCGCCAGCAGCTTGGACAGGGGGCGTTCTAATGAGCAGTTCTTC
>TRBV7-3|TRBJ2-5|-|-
CASSLIRASGETQYF
TGTGCCAGCAGCTTAATTAGGGCCAGCGGAGAGACCCAGTACTTC
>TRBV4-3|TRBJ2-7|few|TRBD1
CASSQAGQGYYEQYF
TGCGCCAGCAGCCAAGCAGGACAGGGGTACTACGAGCAGTACTTC
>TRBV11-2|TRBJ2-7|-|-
CASSLGRGTGYEQYF
TGTGCCAGCAGCTTAGGCCGGGGGACGGGCTACGAGCAGTACTTC
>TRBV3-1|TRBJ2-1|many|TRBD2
CASSPGTSAYNEQFF
TGTGCCAGCAGCCCCGGGACTAGCGCCTACAATGAGCAGTTCTTC
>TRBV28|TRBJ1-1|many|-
CASSPFGTTEAFF
TGTGCCAGCAGTCCGTTCGGGACAACTGAAGCTTTCTTT
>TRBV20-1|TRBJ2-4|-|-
CSARDRVGVENIQYF
TGCAGTGCTAGAGATCGGGTTGGGGTGGAAAACATTCAGTACTTC